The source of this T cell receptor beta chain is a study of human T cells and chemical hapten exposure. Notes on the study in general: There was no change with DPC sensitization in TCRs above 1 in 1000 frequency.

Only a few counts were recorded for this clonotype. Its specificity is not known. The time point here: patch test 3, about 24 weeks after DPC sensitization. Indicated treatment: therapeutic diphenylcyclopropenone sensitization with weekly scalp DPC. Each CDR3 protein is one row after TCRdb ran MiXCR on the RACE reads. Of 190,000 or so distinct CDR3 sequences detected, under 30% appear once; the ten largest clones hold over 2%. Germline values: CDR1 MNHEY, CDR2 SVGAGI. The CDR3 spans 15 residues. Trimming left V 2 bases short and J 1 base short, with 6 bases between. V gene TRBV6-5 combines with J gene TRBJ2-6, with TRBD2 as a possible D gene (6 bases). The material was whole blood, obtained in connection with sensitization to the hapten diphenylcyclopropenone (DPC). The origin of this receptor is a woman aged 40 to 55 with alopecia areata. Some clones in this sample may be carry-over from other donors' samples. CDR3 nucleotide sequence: TGTGCCAGCAGTTACGGGGGGTCTGGGGCCAACGTCCTGACTTTC. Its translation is CASSYGGSGANVLTF.